These T cell receptor beta chains were read from a single sample in a study of blood T cell repertoires in COVID-19. Repertoires were generated with immunoSEQ multiplex PCR, while TCRdb's copy carries only in-frame clones and drops some. The table has approximately 170,000 clones, roughly 88% seen once. The sequenced material came from PBMCs or T cells enriched from blood (not recorded which). Receptors originate from a woman between 18 and 30 years old who had recovered from COVID-19. Each CDR3 is given with its conserved first and last residue. D genes are given only for firm matches. Where a row states a size, it is once, few, many or the class of an expanded clone; other rows omit it.

abundance	j_gene	v_gene	d_gene	CDR3aa	CDR3nt
-	TRBJ1-6	TRBV7-9	-	CASSVGGRPRVSPLHF	TGTGCCAGCAGCGTGGGAGGACGGCCGAGGGTTTCACCCCTCCACTTT
-	TRBJ2-3	TRBV6-5	TRBD2	CASSYGAGARTDTQYF	TGTGCCAGCAGTTACGGGGCGGGAGCGAGGACAGATACGCAGTATTTT
-	TRBJ1-4	TRBV18	-	CASSPPGATQGIQKLFF	TGTGCCAGCTCACCACCGGGGGCTACACAGGGAATTCAAAAACTGTTTTTT
once	TRBJ1-1	TRBV4-3	TRBD1	CASSQQGVGNEAFF	TGCGCCAGCAGCCAGCAGGGGGTAGGGAATGAAGCTTTCTTT
few	TRBJ2-3	TRBV9	TRBD2	CASSVPAGGPDTQYF	TGTGCCAGCAGCGTACCAGCGGGAGGGCCAGATACGCAGTATTTT
-	TRBJ1-2	TRBV7-9	TRBD1	CASSTRQGANGYTF	TGTGCCAGCAGCACCCGACAGGGGGCGAATGGCTACACCTTC
-	TRBJ1-1	TRBV7-6	TRBD1	CASSSREPGQGKDTEAFF	TGTGCCAGCAGCTCTAGAGAGCCGGGACAGGGGAAGGACACTGAAGCTTTCTTT
-	TRBJ1-1	TRBV19	TRBD1	CASTGQGKTEAFF	TGTGCCAGCACCGGACAGGGGAAGACTGAAGCTTTCTTT
-	TRBJ1-1	TRBV4-2	-	CASSLNRVEAFF	TGTGCCAGCAGCCTGAACAGGGTGGAGGCTTTCTTT
-	TRBJ2-5	TRBV5-4	TRBD2	CASTPSLGGQETQYF	TGTGCCAGCACCCCTTCCCTGGGAGGGCAAGAGACCCAGTACTTC
few	TRBJ1-2	TRBV11-3	-	CASSLDGRVYGYTF	TGTGCCAGCAGCTTAGATGGTAGAGTCTATGGCTACACCTTC
-	TRBJ2-5	TRBV30	TRBD2	CASRVSGGETQYF	TGTGCCTCCCGCGTGTCCGGGGGGGAGACCCAGTACTTC
-	TRBJ2-3	TRBV2	TRBD2	CASSVLADTDTQYF	TGTGCCAGCAGTGTTCTAGCGGACACAGATACGCAGTATTTT
-	TRBJ1-2	TRBV7-9	TRBD1	CASSLDRAGYTF	TGTGCCAGCAGCTTGGACAGGGCCGGCTACACCTTC
-	TRBJ2-1	TRBV9	TRBD2	CASSVVASGNYNEQFF	TGTGCCAGCAGCGTAGTGGCTAGCGGGAACTACAATGAGCAGTTCTTC
-	TRBJ2-7	TRBV6-5	TRBD2	CASSTRTSGSYEQYF	TGTGCCAGCAGTACCCGGACTAGCGGGAGCTACGAGCAGTACTTC
-	TRBJ2-3	TRBV4-1	-	CASSQETWSATQYF	TGCGCCAGCAGCCAAGAAACTTGGAGCGCTACGCAGTATTTT
-	TRBJ2-1	TRBV14	-	CASSQDLPGQNYNEQFF	TGTGCCAGCAGCCAAGATCTACCCGGACAGAATTACAATGAGCAGTTCTTC
few	TRBJ1-4	TRBV11-2	-	CASSLRGTNEKLFF	TGTGCCAGCAGCTTACGAGGGACTAATGAAAAACTGTTTTTT
-	TRBJ1-1	TRBV28	-	CASSFIGGTEAFF	TGTGCCAGCAGTTTCATAGGGGGCACTGAAGCTTTCTTT
once	TRBJ1-2	TRBV5-5	TRBD1	CASSSYTTGTFYGYTF	TGTGCCAGCAGCTCATACACGACAGGGACTTTCTATGGCTACACCTTC